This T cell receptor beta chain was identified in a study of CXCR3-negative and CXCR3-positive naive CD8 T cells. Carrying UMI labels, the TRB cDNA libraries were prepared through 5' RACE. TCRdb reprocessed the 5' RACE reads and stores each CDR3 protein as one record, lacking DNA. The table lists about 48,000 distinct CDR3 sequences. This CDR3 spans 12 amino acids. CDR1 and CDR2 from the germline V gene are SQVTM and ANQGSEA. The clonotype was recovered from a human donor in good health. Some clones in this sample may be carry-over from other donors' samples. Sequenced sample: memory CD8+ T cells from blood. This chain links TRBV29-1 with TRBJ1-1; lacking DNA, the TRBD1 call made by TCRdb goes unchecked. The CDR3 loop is CSVVTQGTEAFF.